The rows below give T cell receptor beta chains drawn from one sample of a study of cytomegalovirus exposure and HLA in healthy donors. Clones were read by immunoSEQ multiplex PCR, and TCRdb kept only the in-frame ones, dropping some. The specimen's table records around 100,000 clones. The sequenced sample consisted of PBMCs. Receptors originate from a man between 45 and 60 years old in good health and CMV-seronegative. Both conserved end residues are part of each CDR3. A D gene is named only where the DNA matches it firmly.

CDR3nt | CDR3aa | j_gene | d_gene | v_gene
TGCGCCAGCAGCTTGGTTCCGGATCAGCCCCAGCATTTT | CASSLVPDQPQHF | TRBJ1-5 | - | TRBV5-1
TGCGCCAGCAGCCCGCGGCTAGCGGGGGCCACAGATACGCAGTATTTT | CASSPRLAGATDTQYF | TRBJ2-3 | TRBD2 | TRBV5-1
TGTGCCAGTATCCCGAACCTCCGGGAGCGAGGGGGCTACACCTTC | CASIPNLRERGGYTF | TRBJ1-2 | - | TRBV19
TGCAGCGTTGACGGGGGAGGCTATGGCTACACCTTC | CSVDGGGYGYTF | TRBJ1-2 | - | TRBV29-1
TGTGCCAGCAGCCCCCCAGGGACAACCTACGAGCAGTACTTC | CASSPPGTTYEQYF | TRBJ2-7 | - | TRBV9
TGTGCCAGCAGCACCCCGACAGGGCCCTACGAGCAGTACTTC | CASSTPTGPYEQYF | TRBJ2-7 | TRBD1 | TRBV5-4
TGTGCCAGTAGACCGGGTAGGACTAATGAAAAACTGTTTTTT | CASRPGRTNEKLFF | TRBJ1-4 | - | TRBV19
TGTGCCAGCAGCCCCCGACAGGATAGCTCCTACAATGAGCAGTTCTTC | CASSPRQDSSYNEQFF | TRBJ2-1 | - | TRBV13
TGCGCCAGCAGCCAACAGGGGGCGAGTGGCTACACCTTC | CASSQQGASGYTF | TRBJ1-2 | TRBD1 | TRBV5-1
TGCGCCAGCAGCCAAGATTCCCTCCTTGCCGGAAAACTGTTTTTT | CASSQDSLLAGKLFF | TRBJ1-4 | - | TRBV4-1
TGTGCCAGCAGCTTCAGTTCTAGGACTAGCGGGGGGAGCACAGATACGCAGTATTTT | CASSFSSRTSGGSTDTQYF | TRBJ2-3 | TRBD2 | TRBV7-6
TGTGCCAGCAGCTTGGCAGGGGGAGCGGGAGGGCGGAATGAGCAGTTCTTC | CASSLAGGAGGRNEQFF | TRBJ2-1 | TRBD2 | TRBV5-4
TGTGCCAGCAGCTTATTCGGTATCGGCGGCGGGAGGAGCTCCTACGAGCAGTACTTC | CASSLFGIGGGRSSYEQYF | TRBJ2-7 | TRBD2 | TRBV7-2
TGCGCCAGCAGCCAAGATTCAGGACAGGGGTGGGGCTCACCCCTCCACTTT | CASSQDSGQGWGSPLHF | TRBJ1-6 | TRBD1 | TRBV4-1
TGTGCCAGCAGCCCCCGGGCGCGGAGGGAGACCCAGTACTTC | CASSPRARRETQYF | TRBJ2-5 | - | TRBV7-2
TGTGCCAGCGCTGGACAGGGCGCCTCCGAGCAGTACTTC | CASAGQGASEQYF | TRBJ2-7 | TRBD1 | TRBV7-6
TGTGCCAGCAGCGTAGACGGAGGGGGGGCCACTTGGCGGGCCAAAAACATTCAGTACTTC | CASSVDGGGATWRAKNIQYF | TRBJ2-4 | - | TRBV9
TGCGCCAGCAGCTTGCCTACAGGGAGCAATCAGCCCCAGCATTTT | CASSLPTGSNQPQHF | TRBJ1-5 | - | TRBV5-1
TGCGCCAGCAGTGAAGAGGGAGGCACTGAAGCTTTCTTT | CASSEEGGTEAFF | TRBJ1-1 | - | TRBV5-1
TGCGCCAGCAGCGTGATACCGGACTATGGCTACACCTTC | CASSVIPDYGYTF | TRBJ1-2 | - | TRBV5-1
TGTGCCAGCAGCTTGGTCTCAGGGGAGAGCGCCTACGAGCAGTACTTC | CASSLVSGESAYEQYF | TRBJ2-7 | - | TRBV5-4
TGCGCCAGCAGCTCCAGGGGGCAGGACACTGAAGCTTTCTTT | CASSSRGQDTEAFF | TRBJ1-1 | TRBD1 | TRBV5-1
TGCGCCAGCAGACACCGGGACAGGGGCTCCTACGAGCAGTACTTC | CASRHRDRGSYEQYF | TRBJ2-7 | TRBD1 | TRBV4-3
TGTGCCAGCAGCCCGAGACAGGGCCTGCGGGAGACCCAGTACTTC | CASSPRQGLRETQYF | TRBJ2-5 | TRBD1 | TRBV7-2
TGTGCCAGCAGTTCAACCAGGGACTATAATTCACCCCTCCACTTT | CASSSTRDYNSPLHF | TRBJ1-6 | - | TRBV6-1
TGTGCCAGCAGTTTGACAGAGTATGGCTACACCTTC | CASSLTEYGYTF | TRBJ1-2 | - | TRBV6-6
TGTGCCTGGAGTGGCCGACTAGCGGGCGGTGGGCAGTTCTTC | CAWSGRLAGGGQFF | TRBJ2-1 | TRBD2 | TRBV30
TGTGCCAGCAGTGCCGGAACCACTACAATGATGGAGCAGTTCTTC | CASSAGTTTMMEQFF | TRBJ2-1 | - | TRBV2
TGCGCCAGCAGCCAAGAGTACTCAACCCACTACGAGCAGTACTTC | CASSQEYSTHYEQYF | TRBJ2-7 | - | TRBV4-3
TGTGCCAGCAGTTTTAGGACAGGGAGCACGAATGGCTACACCTTC | CASSFRTGSTNGYTF | TRBJ1-2 | TRBD1 | TRBV27
TGTGCCAGCTCACCCGACAGCTACGAGCAGTACTTC | CASSPDSYEQYF | TRBJ2-7 | - | TRBV18
TGCGCCAGCAGCCAAGATGGTGGTGCGAGCACAGATACGCAGTATTTT | CASSQDGGASTDTQYF | TRBJ2-3 | - | TRBV4-3
TGCAGCGCCGAGGGATTTAACACCGGGGAGCTGTTTTTT | CSAEGFNTGELFF | TRBJ2-2 | - | TRBV29-1
TGTGCTAGTGGTTTAGAGAACAGGGGGCAGGCTAGCGGGAGCCGTGGCAATGAGCAGTTCTTC | CASGLENRGQASGSRGNEQFF | TRBJ2-1 | - | TRBV12-5
TGTGCCAGCAGCCGACCCCATCCTAGCGGGTGCACCTACGAGCAGTACTTC | CASSRPHPSGCTYEQYF | TRBJ2-7 | TRBD2 | TRBV4-2
TGTGCCAGCAGCCGAGGAGGCGAGCAGTACTTC | CASSRGGEQYF | TRBJ2-7 | - | TRBV11-3
TGTGCCAGCAGCTTACCGGGACAGGGCCCTACTAACTATGGCTACACCTTC | CASSLPGQGPTNYGYTF | TRBJ1-2 | TRBD1 | TRBV5-6
TGTGCTAGTGGTACTACGGGAGGGCCAGGGGAGACCCAGTACTTC | CASGTTGGPGETQYF | TRBJ2-5 | TRBD2 | TRBV12-5
TGCGCCAGCAGCTTGAATCGGGGTGGCTCGGGACAGAACTACGAGCAGTACTTC | CASSLNRGGSGQNYEQYF | TRBJ2-7 | TRBD1 | TRBV5-1
TGTGCCAGCAGCCCGCGACAGGGGACGAGTAAGAACACCATATATTTT | CASSPRQGTSKNTIYF | TRBJ1-3 | TRBD1 | TRBV7-6
TGTGCCAGCTCACAACAGGGGCCCAGCCAGCCCCAGCATTTT | CASSQQGPSQPQHF | TRBJ1-5 | TRBD1 | TRBV18
TGCAGCGTTCTGTCAGGGGAAGAAAAACTGTTTTTT | CSVLSGEEKLFF | TRBJ1-4 | - | TRBV29-1
TGTGCCAGCAGCTGGCTGGGACAGGGGTCGAGCGGCTACACCTTC | CASSWLGQGSSGYTF | TRBJ1-2 | TRBD1 | TRBV7-9
TGTGCCACCAGCAGCTTGGACAGGAATGAGCAGTTCTTC | CATSSLDRNEQFF | TRBJ2-1 | TRBD1 | TRBV15
TGTGCCAGCAGCTTGGCCGGGGGTGGCTACACCTTC | CASSLAGGGYTF | TRBJ1-2 | - | TRBV5-5
TGTGCCAGCAGCGATAGGGGGGGACTAGCGGAGTACAATGAGCAGTTCTTC | CASSDRGGLAEYNEQFF | TRBJ2-1 | TRBD2 | TRBV9
TGTGCCAGCACGACAGGGTTAGATCAGCCCCAGCATTTT | CASTTGLDQPQHF | TRBJ1-5 | TRBD1 | TRBV6-6
TGCGCCAGCAGCCAAACGGCGGGCTCCTACAATGAGCAGTTCTTC | CASSQTAGSYNEQFF | TRBJ2-1 | - | TRBV4-3
TGTGCCAGCAGTTTGGGCTGGGGAGATTCACCCCTCCACTTT | CASSLGWGDSPLHF | TRBJ1-6 | - | TRBV27